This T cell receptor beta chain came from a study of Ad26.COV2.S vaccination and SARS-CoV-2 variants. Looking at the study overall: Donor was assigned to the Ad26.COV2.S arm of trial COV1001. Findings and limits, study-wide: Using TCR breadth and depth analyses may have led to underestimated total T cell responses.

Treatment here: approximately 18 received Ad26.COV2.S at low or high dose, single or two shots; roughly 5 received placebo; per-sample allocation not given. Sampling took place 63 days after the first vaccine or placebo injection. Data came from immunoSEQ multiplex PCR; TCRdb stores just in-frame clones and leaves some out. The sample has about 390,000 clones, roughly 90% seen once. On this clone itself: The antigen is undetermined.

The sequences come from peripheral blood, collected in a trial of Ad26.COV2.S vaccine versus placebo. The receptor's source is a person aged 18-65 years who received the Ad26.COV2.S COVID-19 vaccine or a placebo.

CDR3 DNA sequence: TGTGCCAGCAGCGTTCTAGCGGGGGGGTACAATGAGCAGTTCTTC. It codes for CASSVLAGGYNEQFF. The genes are TRBV28 and TRBJ2-1; 12 nucleotides match TRBD2. The CDR3 extends over 15 amino acids. CDR1 and CDR2 (germline): MDHEN, SYDVKM. V shed 6 bases, J shed 4 bases, and the junction held 4 bases outside the gene matches.